This T cell receptor beta chain was profiled in a study of blood T cells in healthy people across ages (dated by TCRdb to about 2015). In the study overall: In model experiments, template switching captured roughly one uniquely barcoded TCR beta cDNA molecule for every two T cells. The study measured age-related changes in TCR beta repertoire diversity using deep sequencing normalized with unique cDNA molecular identifiers. The donors were split into four age groups: young (average around 15 years), middle-aged (around 37), aged (roughly 60) and long-lived (approximately 89). To avoid experimental bias, donors of different ages were randomly spread across the sequencing lanes. The study analyzed two additional independent replicas of 1 million unique cDNA reads from the same blood draw for two donors, one aged 18 to 29 and one aged 80 or older.

The protocol used for the library was 5' RACE. Sequencing used an Illumina HiSeq 2500. The second PCR ran for roughly 7 to 11 cycles and used a J-beta primer mix along with a sample-barcoded 5' primer. A template-switch 5' adaptor carrying 12 random nucleotides introduced a unique molecular identifier onto each TCR beta cDNA molecule. Each sample yielded at least 2.5 million CDR3-containing paired-end reads. First-strand cDNA synthesis was performed from all RNA using the Mint cDNA synthesis kit, with priming by a TRBC-specific oligonucleotide. All cDNA was treated with uracil-DNA glycosylase and then went through a first 18-cycle PCR with the universal primers M1SS and BC2_uni_R. Regarding the original processing steps: Each sample was normalized by randomly selecting 1 million high-quality reads, each carrying a distinct molecular identifier. Reads sharing molecular identifiers were discarded rather than binned into consensus sequences. MiTCR, with a Q25 quality threshold and the strictest error-elimination algorithm, was used for CDR3 identification, clonotype clustering and error correction. Lower-bound total TCR beta diversity was estimated with a nonparametric unseen species model using Euler transformation. TCRdb ran its own pipeline on the public reads, namely fastp trimming at Q25 and MiXCR clone calling, and kept in-frame beta chains. All rows with the same CDR3 protein become a single entry with the most common DNA and genes. The V and J calls were determined by TCRdb, not by the authors. In all, the sample holds around 1.5 million distinct CDR3 sequences, and 59% of those were seen once. The ten largest clones add up to 6.5% to 8% of the sample.

General conclusions and limits of the study: Compared with the aged group, more naive CD4+ T cells, fewer expanded clones and increased TCR diversity were shown by the long-lived group, suggesting age selection. The percentage of naive T cells measured by flow cytometry correlated strongly with observed TCR beta diversity. Conclusive comparison of naive and antigen-experienced compartments was prevented by the profiling of bulk unsorted PBMCs. Observed TCR beta diversity per million T cells fell roughly linearly with age, and a significant reduction was already apparent by age about 43. The CMV infection status of donors was not known, potentially confounding age-related changes in expanded clonotypes. Estimates of total diversity from one million sequenced T cells were regarded as lower bounds and underestimates.

The germline ends are 13 bases apart after V is trimmed by 2 bases and J by 2 bases. From the cysteine through the phenylalanine, the CDR3 covers 15 amino acids. Here the CDR3 DNA is all that survives: 45 bases in frame from base 1. In the germline V gene, CDR1 corresponds to MNHEY and CDR2 to SVGEGT. The donors were roughly 38 Caucasian individuals from Russia, aged roughly 6 to 90 years, who were systemically healthy. Around 9.8 milliliters of peripheral blood were collected from each donor into EDTA-treated Vacutainer tubes. Ficoll-Paque density-gradient centrifugation was used to isolate PBMCs, with at least 6 million per sample. Trizol reagent was used to extract total RNA from the PBMCs, yielding at least 6 micrograms per sample. For every donor, an aliquot of PBMCs went through flow cytometry to measure the percentages of naive CD45RAhigh/CD27high T cells. Regarding this clonotype: Its recognized antigen is unknown. Per-nucleotide qualities are absent, and no much larger clonotype sits a single base away.

The rearranged chain carries TRBV6-2 or TRBV6-3 and TRBJ2-7, with TRBD2 perhaps the D gene, on 5 matching bases. This TCR was sampled from a young man in good health. Sequenced sample: blood. In nucleotide form, the sequence is TGTGCCAGCAGTTACAACACGGGAATCCCCTACGAGCAGTACTTC. This yields the protein CASSYNTGIPYEQYF.